This TCR beta chain was sequenced in a study of blood T cell repertoires in COVID-19. Study overall: COVID-19 samples collected from the United States, Italy and Spain covered acute and convalescent phases. The cDNA or gDNA used as material had been derived from T cells, B-cell-depleted T cells, or PBMCs.

Authors' methods: Counts of nucleated cells, estimated from reference gene primer amplification, were obtained. Libraries were prepared by immunoSEQ multiplex PCR; TCRdb keeps only in-frame clonotypes and omits some of them. That table furnishes V, J and clone size, whereas the DNA furnished D and trimming. Among some 76,000 clones, around 88% were seen once, and the ten largest hold less than 0.65%. CDR1 KGHSH and CDR2 LQKENI come from the germline V gene. V shed 3 bases and J 4 bases; nucleotides not matched to a gene: 7. The CDR3 has 17 amino acids. The sequence was collected from a man aged 55 to 70 with acute or convalescent COVID-19. The chain uses TRBV18 and TRBJ2-5, with TRBD2 identical over 14 bases. Sequenced sample: peripheral blood. This CDR3 is CASSPAGLAGGGETQYF. CDR3 coding DNA: TGTGCCAGCTCACCGGCTGGACTAGCGGGAGGTGGAGAGACCCAGTACTTC. Supplemented by reference TRBV18 and TRBJ2-5, the full variable domain reads NAGVMQNPRHLVRRRGQEARLRCSPMKGHSHVYWYRQLPEEGLKFMVYLQKENIIDESGMPKERFSAEFPKEGPSILRIQQVVRGDSAAYFCASSPAGLAGGGETQYFGPGTRLLVL.